This T cell receptor beta chain emerged from a study of metastatic and nonmetastatic thyroid tumors. Whole-study findings and limits: According to reports, the diversity of TCR beta was significantly higher in malignant thyroid tumors than in benign nodules, and this held in both blood and tumor samples.

With respect to this clone: The antigen is not known.

Trimming left V 4 bases short and J 0 bases short, with 10 bases between. The CDR3 is 14 amino acids. TCRdb re-called clones via MiXCR from the PCR reads. In the table there are over 40,000 clones, around 10% of which are singletons. Ahead of thyroid surgery, no patient had received treatment of any kind. Sequencing was carried out using blood. This receptor was identified in a female donor with papillary thyroid cancer or a benign thyroid nodule (not recorded which). Some clones in this sample may be carry-over from other donors' samples. The gene calls are TRBV12-3 or TRBV12-4 and TRBJ2-7; D might be TRBD1 (5 bases). The CDR3 nucleotides read TGTGCCAGCAGTTGGACAATTATCTCCTACGAGCAGTACTTC. Translated, it gives CASSWTIISYEQYF.